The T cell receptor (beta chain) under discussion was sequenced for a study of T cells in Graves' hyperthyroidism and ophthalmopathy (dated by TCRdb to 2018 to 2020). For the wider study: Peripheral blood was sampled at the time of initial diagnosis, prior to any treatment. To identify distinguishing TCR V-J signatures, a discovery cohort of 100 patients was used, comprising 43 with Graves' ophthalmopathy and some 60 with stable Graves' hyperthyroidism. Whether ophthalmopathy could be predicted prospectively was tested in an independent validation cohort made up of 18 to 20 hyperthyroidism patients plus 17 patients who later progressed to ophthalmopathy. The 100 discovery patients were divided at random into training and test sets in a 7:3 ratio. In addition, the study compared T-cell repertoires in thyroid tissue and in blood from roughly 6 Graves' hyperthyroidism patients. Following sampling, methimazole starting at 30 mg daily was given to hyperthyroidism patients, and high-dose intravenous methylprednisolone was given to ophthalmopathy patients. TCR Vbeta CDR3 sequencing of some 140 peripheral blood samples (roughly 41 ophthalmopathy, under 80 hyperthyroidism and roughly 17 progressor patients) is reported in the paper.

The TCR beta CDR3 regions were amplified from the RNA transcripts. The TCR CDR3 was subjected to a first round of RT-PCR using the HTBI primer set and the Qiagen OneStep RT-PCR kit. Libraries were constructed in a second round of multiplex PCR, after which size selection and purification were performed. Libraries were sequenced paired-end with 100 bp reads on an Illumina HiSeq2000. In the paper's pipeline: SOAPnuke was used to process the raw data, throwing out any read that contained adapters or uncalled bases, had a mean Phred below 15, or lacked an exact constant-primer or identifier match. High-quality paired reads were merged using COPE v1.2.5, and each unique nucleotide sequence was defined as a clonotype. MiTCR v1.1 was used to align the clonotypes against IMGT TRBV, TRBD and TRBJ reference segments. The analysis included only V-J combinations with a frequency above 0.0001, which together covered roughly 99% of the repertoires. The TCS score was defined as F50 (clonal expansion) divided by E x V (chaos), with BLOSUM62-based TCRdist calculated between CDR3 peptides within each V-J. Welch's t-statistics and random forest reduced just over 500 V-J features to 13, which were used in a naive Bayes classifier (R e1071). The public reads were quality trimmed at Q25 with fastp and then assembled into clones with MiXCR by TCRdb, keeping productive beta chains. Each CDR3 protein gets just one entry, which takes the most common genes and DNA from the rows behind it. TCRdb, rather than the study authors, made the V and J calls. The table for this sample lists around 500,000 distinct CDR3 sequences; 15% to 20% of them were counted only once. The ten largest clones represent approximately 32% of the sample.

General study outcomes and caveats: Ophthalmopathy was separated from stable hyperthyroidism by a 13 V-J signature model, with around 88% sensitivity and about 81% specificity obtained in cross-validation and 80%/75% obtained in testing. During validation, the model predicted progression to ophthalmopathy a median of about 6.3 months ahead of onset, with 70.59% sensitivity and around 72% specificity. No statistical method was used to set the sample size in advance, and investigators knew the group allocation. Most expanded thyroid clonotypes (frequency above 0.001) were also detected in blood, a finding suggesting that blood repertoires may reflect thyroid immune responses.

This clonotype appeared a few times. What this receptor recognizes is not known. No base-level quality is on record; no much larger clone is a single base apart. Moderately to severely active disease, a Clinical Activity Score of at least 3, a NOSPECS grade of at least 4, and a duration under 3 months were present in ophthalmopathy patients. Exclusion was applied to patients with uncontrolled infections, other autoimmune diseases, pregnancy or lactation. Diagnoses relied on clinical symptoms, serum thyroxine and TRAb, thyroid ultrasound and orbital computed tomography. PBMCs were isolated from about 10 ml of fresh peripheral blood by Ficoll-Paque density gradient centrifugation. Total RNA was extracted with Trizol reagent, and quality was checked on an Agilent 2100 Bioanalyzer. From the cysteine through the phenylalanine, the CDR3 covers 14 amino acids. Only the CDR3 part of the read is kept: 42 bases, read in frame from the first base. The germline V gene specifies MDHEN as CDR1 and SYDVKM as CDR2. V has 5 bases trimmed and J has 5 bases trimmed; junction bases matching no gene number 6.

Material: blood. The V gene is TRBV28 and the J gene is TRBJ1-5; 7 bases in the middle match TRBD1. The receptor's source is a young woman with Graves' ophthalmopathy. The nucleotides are TGTGCCAGCAGTCTGACAGGGACCTATCAGCCCCAGCATTTT. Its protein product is CASSLTGTYQPQHF.